Shown below are 18 T cell receptor beta chains from a single sample sequenced in a study of blood T cell repertoires in COVID-19. The table came from immunoSEQ multiplex PCR; TCRdb's copy has only in-frame clones and leaves some out. The table includes 200,000 to 250,000 clones, around 86% detected once. The source material was PBMCs or T cells enriched from blood (not recorded which). The receptors were sampled from a woman aged 50 to 60 with acute COVID-19.

The V and J genes are TRBV2 and TRBJ1-2, with 8 nucleotides matching TRBD1. The junction had 2 bases not matched to a gene; V was cut back by 6 bases and J by 8 bases. Germline CDR1 and CDR2: SNHLY and FYNNEI. This CDR3 contains 11 residues. DNA of the CDR3: TGTGCCAGCAGACAGGGGGAAGGCTACACCTTC. Protein sequence: CASRQGEGYTF.

The chain links TRBV19 to TRBJ1-5; D not resolved. The CDR3 has 15 residues. V gave up 1 base and J gave up 5 bases, with 12 bases separating them. Germline CDR1 reads LNHDA; CDR2 reads SQIVND (reference sequence). The CDR3 sequence: CASSIVGSMDQPQHF. The CDR3 region has the DNA TGTGCCAGTAGTATAGTAGGGAGTATGGATCAGCCCCAGCATTTT.

This chain uses TRBV11-3 with TRBJ2-1; D may be TRBD2 (5 bases). The V gene lost 0 bases and the J gene lost 5 bases, with 11 bases spanning the gap. The germline V gene has CDR1 SGHNT and CDR2 YENEEA. This CDR3 has 15 residues. CDR3 DNA: TGTGCCAGCAGCTTAGATTGGGGAGCCGACAATGAGCAGTTCTTC. It encodes CASSLDWGADNEQFF.

This chain links TRBV6-5 with TRBJ2-1, with 13 bases matching TRBD2. Germline V gene sequence: CDR1 MNHEY, CDR2 SVGAGI. The CDR3 has 15 residues. V gave up 6 bases and J gave up 8 bases; unmatched junction bases: 7. The CDR3 loop is CASRTTSGGFDEQFF. CDR3 DNA: TGTGCCAGCAGGACGACTAGCGGGGGGTTTGATGAGCAGTTCTTC.

The chain joins TRBV28 to TRBJ1-3; 7 bases map to TRBD1. The CDR3 is 14 amino acids. Germline CDR1 is MDHEN and CDR2 is SYDVKM. The J segment lost 2 bases and the V segment lost 7 bases, leaving 5 bases of the junction unmatched. CDR3 DNA sequence: TGTGCCAGCAACGACCAGGGGGCTGGAAACACCATATATTTT. Translated: CASNDQGAGNTIYF.

The chain uses TRBV18 and TRBJ1-1, with 9 nucleotides matching TRBD1. Germline values: CDR1 KGHSH, CDR2 LQKENI. The CDR3 runs 17 residues. J was trimmed by 1 base and V by 0 bases; bases with no gene match: 6. The CDR3 here is CASSPPLKGQGNTEAFF. The DNA of the CDR3 is TGTGCCAGCTCACCACCGCTAAAGGGACAGGGGAACACTGAAGCTTTCTTT.

This clone is a singleton in its sample. The J gene is TRBJ1-2, the V gene TRBV28; D call uncertain. The germline V and J ends were trimmed by 3 bases and 4 bases, with 9 bases remaining between them. The CDR3 contains 13 residues. The V gene's germline CDR1 is MDHEN and CDR2 SYDVKM. CDR3 sequence (DNA): TGTGCCAGCAGTTTTGGGCAGGCCTATGGCTACACCTTC. Protein: CASSFGQAYGYTF.

V usage is TRBV3-1 (or the pseudogene TRBV3-2) and J usage is TRBJ2-1, with 16 bases fitting TRBD2. Germline V gene sequence: CDR1 LGHDT, CDR2 YNNKEL (reference sequence). With V trimmed by 5 bases and J by 7 bases, 11 bases remained unmatched. This CDR3 is built from 18 residues. In DNA, the CDR3 is TGTGCCAGCAGCTCCGGGACTAGCGGGAGGGCAGGTCGGAATGAGCAGTTCTTC. It codes for CASSSGTSGRAGRNEQFF.

Regarding this clone: Other DNA sequences in the same sample also yield this CDR3. The rearrangement links TRBV10-3 to TRBJ1-5, with D tentatively TRBD1 (6 bases). The length of the CDR3 is 13 residues. V was clipped by 3 bases and J by 4 bases, with 7 bases between them. The germline gives CDR1 ENHRY, CDR2 SYGVKD. CDR3 in amino acids: CAISEDRNQPQHF. The CDR3 nucleotides read TGTGCCATCAGTGAAGACAGGAATCAGCCCCAGCATTTT.

The V and J genes are TRBV20-1 and TRBJ1-5; a possible D gene is TRBD1 (5 bases). V was cut by 3 bases and J by 0 bases, with 15 bases left in between. The CDR3 is 16 residues long. Per the germline V gene, CDR1 is DFQATT and CDR2 is SNEGSKA (reference sequence). CDR3 in amino acids: CSASFRETLSNQPQHF. The CDR3 nucleotides are TGCAGTGCTAGTTTCAGGGAAACGCTTAGCAATCAGCCCCAGCATTTT.

V and J are TRBV3-1 (or the pseudogene TRBV3-2) and TRBJ1-1; a possible D gene is TRBD1 (5 bases). The germline V gene has CDR1 LGHDT and CDR2 YNNKEL (reference sequence). The CDR3 is 14 residues long. V was trimmed by 3 bases and J by 0 bases, leaving 8 bases between them. The CDR3 region is CASSQGGLNTEAFF. CDR3 in DNA: TGTGCCAGCAGCCAGGGGGGGTTGAACACTGAAGCTTTCTTT.

This clone was counted only a few times. V and J are TRBV4-3 and TRBJ1-5; D is unclear. The CDR3 loop spans 15 amino acids. Germline V CDR1 and CDR2: LGHNA, YSLEER. Trimming removed 0 bases from V and 4 bases from J, with 10 bases in between. The CDR3 region has the DNA TGCGCCAGCAGCCAAGACTTCGGTCCGAATCAGCCCCAGCATTTT. Its protein is CASSQDFGPNQPQHF.

The chain couples TRBV6-2 or TRBV6-3 to TRBJ1-1; D is unclear. The CDR3 runs 17 residues. Trimming took off 0 bases at V and 0 bases at J, with 14 bases between the two ends. Germline CDR1 MNHEY, CDR2 SVGEGT. The CDR3 DNA follows: TGTGCCAGCAGTTACTCGTCCGGGTCCCTTATGAACACTGAAGCTTTCTTT. Its translation is CASSYSSGSLMNTEAFF.

V gene TRBV27 combines with J gene TRBJ1-2; weak D call: TRBD1 (6 bases). The CDR3 runs 14 residues. Looked up from germline, CDR1 is MNHEY and CDR2 is SMNVEV (reference sequence). V lost 2 bases and J 2 bases, leaving 9 bases between the germline ends. CDR3 sequence reads: CASSLTGTNYGYTF. The DNA for the CDR3 is TGTGCCAGCAGTTTAACAGGGACGAACTATGGCTACACCTTC.

In regard to this clone: Other DNA sequences within the sample encode an identical CDR3. The chain combines TRBV5-1 with TRBJ2-2; 10 bases are a match to TRBD2. This CDR3 is built from 16 residues. The germline V gene has CDR1 SGHRS and CDR2 YFSETQ. V gave up 0 bases and J gave up 4 bases; unmatched junction bases: 3. CDR3 nucleotides: TGCGCCAGCAGCTTGGTGGCTAGCGGGGGCACCGGGGAGCTGTTTTTT. This encodes CASSLVASGGTGELFF. Full variable domain (remainder filled in from reference TRBV5-1 and TRBJ2-2): KAGVTQTPRYLIKTRGQQVTLSCSPISGHRSVSWYQQTPGQGLQFLFEYFSETQRNKGNFPGRFSGRQFSNSRSEMNVSTLELGDSALYLCASSLVASGGTGELFFGEGSRLTVL.

The chain joins TRBV19 to TRBJ2-4, with D possibly being TRBD2 (5 bases). V was cut by 8 bases and J by 4 bases, with 27 bases left in between. This CDR3 has 18 residues. From germline, CDR1 is LNHDA and CDR2 SQIVND (reference sequence). DNA of the CDR3: TGTGCCAGTCAGACTGGCCTCAATCAGAAGACGGGGAAAAACATTCAGTACTTC. As protein: CASQTGLNQKTGKNIQYF.

The rearrangement links TRBV5-6 to TRBJ1-5, with D unclear. V lost 2 bases to trimming and J lost 0 bases, with 9 bases between them. The CDR3 spans 15 residues. Germline CDR1 reads SGHDT; CDR2 reads YYEEEE. DNA of the CDR3: TGTGCCAGCAGCTTTGGCAGACTTAGCAATCAGCCCCAGCATTTT. Translated, it gives CASSFGRLSNQPQHF.

This rearrangement joins TRBV14 to TRBJ2-1; no definite D call. V lost 4 bases, J lost 6 bases, and 10 bases lay in between. Germline V gives CDR1 SGHDN, CDR2 FVKESK. The CDR3 consists of 13 residues. The CDR3: CASSPPARNEQFF. CDR3 nucleotide sequence: TGTGCCAGCAGCCCCCCAGCGCGCAATGAGCAGTTCTTC.